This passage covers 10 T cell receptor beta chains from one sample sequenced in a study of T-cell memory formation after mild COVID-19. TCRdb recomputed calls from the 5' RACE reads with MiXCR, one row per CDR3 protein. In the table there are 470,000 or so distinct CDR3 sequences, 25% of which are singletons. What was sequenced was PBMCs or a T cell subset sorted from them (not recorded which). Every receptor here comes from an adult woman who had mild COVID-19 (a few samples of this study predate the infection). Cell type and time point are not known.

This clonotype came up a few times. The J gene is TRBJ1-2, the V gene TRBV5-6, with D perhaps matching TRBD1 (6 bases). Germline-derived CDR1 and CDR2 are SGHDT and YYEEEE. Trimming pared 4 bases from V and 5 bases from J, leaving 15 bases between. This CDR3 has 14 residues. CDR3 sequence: CASSDQDRTYGYTF. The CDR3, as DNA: TGTGCCAGCAGCGACCAGGACAGAACATATGGCTACACCTTC.

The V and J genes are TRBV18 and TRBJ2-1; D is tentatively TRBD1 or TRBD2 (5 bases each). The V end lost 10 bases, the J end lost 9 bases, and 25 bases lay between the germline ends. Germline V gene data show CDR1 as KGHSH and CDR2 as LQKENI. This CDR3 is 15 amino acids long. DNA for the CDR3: TGTGCCACCGCCGTCCGGGGCGGAGAAGACGGTGAGCAGTTCTTC. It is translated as CATAVRGGEDGEQFF.

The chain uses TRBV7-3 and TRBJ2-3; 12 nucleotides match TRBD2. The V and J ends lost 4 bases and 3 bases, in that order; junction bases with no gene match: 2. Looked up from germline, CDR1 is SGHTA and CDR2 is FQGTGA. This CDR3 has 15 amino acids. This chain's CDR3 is CASSSTSGRTDTQYF. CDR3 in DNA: TGTGCCAGCAGCTCGACTAGCGGGAGAACAGATACGCAGTATTTT. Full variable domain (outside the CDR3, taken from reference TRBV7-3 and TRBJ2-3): GAGVSQTPSNKVTEKGKYVELRCDPISGHTALYWYRQSLGQGPEFLIYFQGTGAADDSGLPNDRFFAVRPEGSVSTLKIQRTERGDSAVYLCASSSTSGRTDTQYFGPGTRLTVL.

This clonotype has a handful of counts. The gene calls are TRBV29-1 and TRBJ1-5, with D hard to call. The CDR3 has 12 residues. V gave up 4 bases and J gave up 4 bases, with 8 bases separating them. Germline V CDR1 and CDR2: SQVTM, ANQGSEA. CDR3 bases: TGCAGCGTTGTCAATGGAAATCAGCCCCAGCATTTT. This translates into CSVVNGNQPQHF.

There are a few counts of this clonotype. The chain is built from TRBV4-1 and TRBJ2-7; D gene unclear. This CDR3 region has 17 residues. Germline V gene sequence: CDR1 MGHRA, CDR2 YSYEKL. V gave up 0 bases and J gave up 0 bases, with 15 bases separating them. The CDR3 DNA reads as TGCGCCAGCAGCCAAGAACCCGGTAGCCCGAGCTCCTACGAGCAGTACTTC. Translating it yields CASSQEPGSPSSYEQYF.

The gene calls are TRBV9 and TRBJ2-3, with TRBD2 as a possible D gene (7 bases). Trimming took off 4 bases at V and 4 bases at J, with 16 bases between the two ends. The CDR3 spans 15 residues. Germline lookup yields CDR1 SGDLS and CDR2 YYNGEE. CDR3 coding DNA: TGTGCCAGCAGCTCCACGGACGGGGGGCCAGATACGCAGTATTTT. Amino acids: CASSSTDGGPDTQYF.

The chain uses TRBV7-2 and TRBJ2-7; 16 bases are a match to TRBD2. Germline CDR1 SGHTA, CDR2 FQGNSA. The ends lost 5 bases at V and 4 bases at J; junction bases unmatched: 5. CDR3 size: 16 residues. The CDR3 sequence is CASSGTSGRGPYEQYF. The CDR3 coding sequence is TGTGCCAGCAGCGGGACTAGCGGGAGGGGACCTTACGAGCAGTACTTC.

CDR3 in amino acids: CATTGTGGTEAFF. The CDR3, as DNA: TGTGCCACAACCGGGACAGGGGGCACTGAAGCTTTCTTT. The chain combines TRBV10-3 with TRBJ1-1; TRBD1 aligns across 11 bases. Looked up from germline, CDR1 is ENHRY and CDR2 is SYGVKD. V lost 10 bases to trimming and J lost 4 bases; unmatched junction nucleotides: 5. CDR3 length: 13 residues.

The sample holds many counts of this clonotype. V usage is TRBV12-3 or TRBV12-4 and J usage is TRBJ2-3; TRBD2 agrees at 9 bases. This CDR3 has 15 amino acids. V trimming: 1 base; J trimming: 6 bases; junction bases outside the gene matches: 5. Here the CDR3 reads CASSLGLAVSDTQYF. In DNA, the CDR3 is TGTGCCAGCAGTTTAGGACTAGCGGTATCCGATACGCAGTATTTT.

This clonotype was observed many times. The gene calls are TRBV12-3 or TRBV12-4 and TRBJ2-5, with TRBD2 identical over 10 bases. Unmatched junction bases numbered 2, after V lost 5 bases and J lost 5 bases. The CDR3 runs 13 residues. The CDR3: CASSPSGGETQYF. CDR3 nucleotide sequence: TGTGCCAGCAGTCCTAGCGGGGGTGAGACCCAGTACTTC.